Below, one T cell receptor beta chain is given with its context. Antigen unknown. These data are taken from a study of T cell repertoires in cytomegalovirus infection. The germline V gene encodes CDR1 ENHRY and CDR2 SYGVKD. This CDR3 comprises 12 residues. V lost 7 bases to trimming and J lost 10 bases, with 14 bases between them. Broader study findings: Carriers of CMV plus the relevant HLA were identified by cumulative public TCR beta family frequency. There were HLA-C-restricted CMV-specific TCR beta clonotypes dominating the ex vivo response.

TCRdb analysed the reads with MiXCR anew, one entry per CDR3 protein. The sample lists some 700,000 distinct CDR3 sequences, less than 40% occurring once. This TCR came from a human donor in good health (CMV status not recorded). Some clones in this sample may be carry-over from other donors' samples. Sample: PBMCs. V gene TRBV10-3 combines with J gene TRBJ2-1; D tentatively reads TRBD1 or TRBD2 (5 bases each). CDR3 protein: CAIKRDHAEQFF. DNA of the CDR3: TGTGCCATCAAACGGGACCATGCCGAGCAGTTCTTC.